What follows are 30 T cell receptor beta chains derived from one specimen sequenced in a study of human T cells and chemical hapten exposure. The time point denotes: patch test 1, 2 weeks after DPC sensitization. Treatment here: therapeutic diphenylcyclopropenone sensitization with weekly scalp DPC. One entry per CDR3 protein, called by TCRdb with MiXCR from the RACE reads. The repertoire includes about 100,000 distinct CDR3 sequences, about 10% of them detected once, and 2.2% sits in the top ten. Sequenced here: whole blood, sampled in connection with sensitization to the hapten diphenylcyclopropenone (DPC). All receptors derive from a man between 40 and 49 years old with alopecia areata. Some clones in this sample may be carry-over from other donors' samples.

This clonotype was counted a few times. This chain joins TRBV28 and TRBJ2-6; D tentatively fits TRBD1 or TRBD2 (5 bases each). This CDR3 has 19 amino acids. V was pared by 5 bases and J by 0 bases, with 20 bases between. Germline V gene data show CDR1 as MDHEN and CDR2 as SYDVKM. CDR3 residues: CASSQGPGTASSGANVLTF. DNA of the CDR3: TGTGCCAGCAGTCAGGGTCCCGGGACGGCTAGCTCTGGGGCCAACGTCCTGACTTTC.

This clonotype was counted a few times. The chain joins TRBV6-1 to TRBJ2-7; D is unresolved. The ends were cut back, 3 bases at V and 4 bases at J, with 13 bases in the middle. Germline V gene data show CDR1 as MNHNS and CDR2 as SASEGT. CDR3 size: 14 residues. The CDR3 region has the DNA TGTGCCAGCAGTGATGGGGTCGGAGTGTACGAGCAGTACGTC. As protein: CASSDGVGVYEQYV.

This clonotype was counted a few times. The rearrangement links TRBV4-2 to TRBJ2-1, with 8 bases aligning to TRBD2. The junction had 8 bases not matched to a gene; V was cut back by 0 bases and J by 4 bases. Germline CDR1 LGHNA, CDR2 YNFKEQ. The CDR3 runs 17 residues. CDR3 DNA sequence: TGTGCCAGCAGCCAAGAGACGCGAACTAGCGGATACAATGAGCAGTTCTTC. Its translation: CASSQETRTSGYNEQFF.

This chain joins TRBV6-2 or TRBV6-3 and TRBJ1-5; 7 nucleotides align to TRBD1. The J segment lost 12 bases and the V segment lost 7 bases, leaving 12 bases of the junction unmatched. CDR3 length: 13 residues. Germline V gene lookup returns CDR1 MNHEY and CDR2 SVGEGT. The CDR3 sequence: CASTLTRGSLQHF. The CDR3 region has the DNA TGTGCCAGCACCTTGACCAGGGGGAGTCTCCAGCATTTT.

Many counts were recorded for this clonotype. The rearrangement uses TRBV20-1 and TRBJ2-3; 11 bases match TRBD2. The V gene end was trimmed by 5 bases and the J gene end by 0 bases; junction bases not matched to a gene: 7. Germline CDR1 DFQATT, CDR2 SNEGSKA (reference sequence). The CDR3 has 16 residues. The CDR3 region is CSAGTSGRLSTDTQYF. In DNA, the CDR3 is TGCAGTGCTGGCACTAGCGGGAGACTAAGCACAGATACGCAGTATTTT.

The rearrangement links TRBV5-4 to TRBJ1-1; weak D call: TRBD1 (5 bases). CDR1 SGHNT and CDR2 YYREEE come from the germline V gene (reference sequence). The CDR3 totals 14 residues. V lost 3 bases and J lost 2, with 11 bases in between. The CDR3, as DNA: TGTGCCAGCAGCTCCGACAGAAGTAACACTGAAGCTTTCTTT. Translation gives CASSSDRSNTEAFF.

In its sample, this clonotype was seen many times. This chain joins TRBV12-3 or TRBV12-4 and TRBJ2-3; weak D call: TRBD1 (6 bases). V dropped 7 bases and J dropped 1 base, with 15 bases sitting between them. The CDR3 sequence is 15 residues long. CDR3 sequence: CASKTLGGGTDTQYF. The CDR3 coding sequence is TGTGCCAGCAAAACCCTAGGGGGAGGCACAGATACGCAGTATTTT.

The DNA of the CDR3 is TGTGCCAGCAGTTGGGGGACTAGCGCCAGCACAGATACGCAGTATTTT. Its translation is CASSWGTSASTDTQYF. The chain combines TRBV27 with TRBJ2-3; 10 nucleotides align to TRBD2. This CDR3 comprises 16 residues. From germline, CDR1 is MNHEY and CDR2 SMNVEV (reference sequence). V gave up 4 bases and J gave up 0 bases; unmatched junction bases: 4.

This chain links TRBV6-2 or TRBV6-3 with TRBJ2-7, with D tentatively TRBD1 (5 bases). CDR1 is MNHEY and CDR2 is SVGEGT in the germline V gene. The CDR3 loop spans 16 amino acids. Trimming shortened V by 6 bases and J by 0 bases, and 18 bases separated the two germline ends. This CDR3 reads CASRGLGPPFSYEQYV. CDR3 nucleotides: TGTGCCAGCAGGGGATTGGGGCCCCCGTTCTCCTACGAGCAGTACGTC.

This clonotype was counted ten times or more. The rearrangement links TRBV7-2 to TRBJ2-1, with 11 bases fitting TRBD2. The CDR3 totals 16 residues. The trim removed 6 bases at V and 6 bases at J, leaving 10 bases unmatched. The V gene's germline CDR1 is SGHTA and CDR2 FQGNSA. The chain's CDR3 is CASRLTGTSGTNEQFF. For the CDR3, the DNA is TGTGCCAGCAGACTCACCGGGACTAGCGGAACCAATGAGCAGTTCTTC.

This clonotype was detected only a few times. The chain uses TRBV6-6 and TRBJ1-3; 8 bases line up with TRBD1. Germline lookup yields CDR1 MNHNY and CDR2 SVGAGI (reference sequence). V was clipped by 5 bases and J by 4 bases; unmatched bases: 1. This CDR3 spans 13 amino acids. CDR3 loop: CASSTGGGNTIYF. In DNA, the CDR3 is TGTGCCAGCAGTACAGGGGGGGGAAACACCATATATTTT.

Only a few counts were recorded for this clonotype. The chain employs TRBV6-2 or TRBV6-3 and TRBJ1-5, with 7 positions matching TRBD1. Per germline, CDR1 MNHEY and CDR2 SVGEGT. This CDR3 has 13 residues. The V gene end was trimmed by 7 bases and the J gene end by 4 bases; junction bases not matched to a gene: 4. The CDR3 here is CASMDRNNQPQHF. The CDR3 DNA sequence: TGTGCCAGCATGGACAGGAATAATCAGCCCCAGCATTTT.

The chain combines TRBV3-1 with TRBJ2-7, with TRBD2 matching over 7 bases. This CDR3 is built from 15 residues. Per germline, CDR1 LGHDT and CDR2 YNNKEL (reference sequence). With 0 bases clipped from V and 5 bases from J, the junction kept 7 bases outside the gene matches. CDR3 loop: CASSQDGGSAHEQYV. The DNA for the CDR3 is TGTGCCAGCAGCCAAGACGGCGGGAGCGCCCACGAGCAGTACGTC.

The V and J genes are TRBV4-2 and TRBJ1-4; D uncertain. Germline V gives CDR1 LGHNA, CDR2 YNFKEQ. Trimming removed 4 bases at V and 4 bases at J, with 10 bases between. The CDR3 consists of 14 residues. CDR3 sequence reads: CASSPRVLNEKLFF. The DNA of the CDR3 is TGTGCCAGCAGCCCCCGGGTCCTTAATGAAAAACTGTTTTTT.

This clonotype has only a few counts. The rearrangement joins TRBV6-2 or TRBV6-3 to TRBJ1-6; 11 nucleotides match TRBD1. This CDR3 has 18 amino acids. The V segment lost 4 bases and the J segment 0 bases; nucleotides outside the gene matches: 5. Germline lookup yields CDR1 MNHEY and CDR2 SVGEGT. The CDR3: CASSSGTGGTSYNSPLHF. DNA of the CDR3: TGTGCCAGCAGTTCCGGGACAGGGGGTACCTCCTATAATTCACCCCTCCACTTT.

This clonotype has more than one count but fewer than ten. The genes are TRBV6-2 or TRBV6-3 and TRBJ2-3, with TRBD2 matching 7 bases. The CDR3 is made up of 15 amino acids. V shed 8 bases and J 2 bases; nucleotides not matched to a gene: 10. The germline CDR1 and CDR2 sequences are MNHEY and SVGEGT. This chain's CDR3 is CASLPAGTVTDTQYF. The DNA for the CDR3 is TGTGCCAGCTTACCAGCGGGGACGGTCACAGATACGCAGTATTTT.

CDR3 loop: CAISDPTREQFF. CDR3 nucleotides: TGTGCCATCAGTGATCCCACGAGGGAGCAGTTCTTC. The gene calls are TRBV10-3 and TRBJ2-1, with D unresolved. The CDR3 extends over 12 amino acids. Germline CDR1 is ENHRY and CDR2 is SYGVKD. The V end was cut by 3 bases, the J end by 10 bases, with 10 bases between.

Ten or more counts support this clonotype. The V and J genes are TRBV29-1 and TRBJ2-3, with a tentative D call TRBD1 (6 bases). Germline V gene data show CDR1 as SQVTM and CDR2 as ANQGSEA. This CDR3 comprises 13 residues. The ends were cut back, 4 bases at V and 2 bases at J, with 10 bases in the middle. The CDR3 coding sequence is TGCAGCGTTGCAGGGGCCAACACAGATACGCAGTATTTT. As protein: CSVAGANTDTQYF.

This clonotype was counted at least ten times. This chain joins TRBV6-2 or TRBV6-3 and TRBJ2-7; 12 bases align to TRBD2. CDR3 length: 18 amino acids. Looked up from germline, CDR1 is MNHEY and CDR2 is SVGEGT. V dropped 0 bases and J dropped 5; count of bases not matched to a gene: 11. The CDR3 nucleotides read TGTGCCAGCAGTTACTCGAGACTAGCGGGAGCAAGCTCGGACGAGCAGTACGTC. This encodes CASSYSRLAGASSDEQYV.

This clonotype was seen repeatedly, ten times or more. The chain employs TRBV20-1 and TRBJ1-1, with D possibly TRBD1 on 5 matching bases. The CDR3 loop spans 13 amino acids. V was trimmed by 4 bases and J by 1 base, leaving 10 bases between them. The V gene's germline CDR1 is DFQATT and CDR2 SNEGSKA (reference sequence). The CDR3 loop reads CSAMSGANTEAFF. The CDR3 DNA reads TGCAGTGCTATGTCCGGGGCGAACACTGAAGCTTTCTTT.

This clonotype was seen a handful of times. V is TRBV30 and J is TRBJ2-3, with TRBD2 matching over 12 bases. There are 18 residues in the CDR3. Losses at the gene ends were 5 bases for V and 1 base for J; bases not matched to a gene: 13. Germline values: CDR1 GTSNPN, CDR2 SVGIG (reference sequence). CDR3 loop: CAWVKLAGGNRGTDTQYF. The CDR3 DNA follows: TGTGCCTGGGTAAAACTAGCGGGAGGAAATCGTGGCACAGATACGCAGTATTTT.

This rearrangement joins TRBV2 to TRBJ2-7; TRBD2 matches at 9 bases. The CDR3 has 15 residues. Germline-derived CDR1 and CDR2 are SNHLY and FYNNEI. J gave up 12 bases and V 4 bases, and 16 bases lay outside the gene matches. Here the CDR3 reads CASSVLREGQGKRYF. CDR3 coding DNA: TGTGCCAGCAGTGTCTTGCGGGAGGGCCAAGGAAAAAGGTACTTC.

The V call is TRBV18, the J call TRBJ1-5; D not certain. The V end lost 2 bases, the J end lost 2 bases, and 10 bases lay between the germline ends. The CDR3 spans 15 residues. The germline V gene has CDR1 KGHSH and CDR2 LQKENI. The CDR3 spells CASSPMSHGNQPQHF. CDR3 sequence (DNA): TGTGCCAGCTCACCAATGAGTCATGGCAATCAGCCCCAGCATTTT.

This clonotype was picked up many times. The gene calls are TRBV5-1 and TRBJ1-1; D uncertain. Trimming left V 0 bases short and J 6 bases short, with 12 bases between. Germline V gene sequence: CDR1 SGHRS, CDR2 YFSETQ. This CDR3 has 14 residues. CDR3 in amino acids: CASSLAPGRSEAFF. The CDR3 bases are TGCGCCAGCAGCTTGGCTCCGGGTAGGTCTGAAGCTTTCTTT.

This clonotype occurred a few times. This chain connects TRBV12-3 or TRBV12-4 to TRBJ2-7, with 11 bases matching TRBD2. This CDR3 spans 14 amino acids. The V segment lost 6 bases and the J segment 5 bases; nucleotides outside the gene matches: 6. CDR3 in DNA: TGTGCCAGCAGCATAGCGGGAGGGGGGAACGAGCAGTACGTC. Encoded protein: CASSIAGGGNEQYV.

This clonotype was counted a few times. The chain uses TRBV7-2 and TRBJ2-3, with 8 positions matching TRBD1. The CDR3 spans 15 residues. With V trimmed by 4 bases and J by 3 bases, 6 bases remained unmatched. Germline V gene sequence: CDR1 SGHTA, CDR2 FQGNSA. CDR3 in amino acids: CASSSHWTGTDTQYF. The CDR3 nucleotides read TGTGCCAGCAGCTCACACTGGACAGGGACAGATACGCAGTATTTT. Full variable domain (missing parts from reference TRBV7-2 and TRBJ2-3): GAGVSQSPSNKVTEKGKDVELRCDPISGHTALYWYRQSLGQGLEFLIYFQGNSAPDKSGLPSDRFSAERTGGSVSTLTIQRTQQEDSAVYLCASSSHWTGTDTQYFGPGTRLTVL.

Only a few counts were recorded for this clonotype. The chain carries TRBV20-1 and TRBJ2-7, with D possibly TRBD2 on 6 matching bases. CDR3 size: 13 residues. V dropped 7 bases and J dropped 3 bases, with 16 bases sitting between them. Germline assignment: CDR1 DFQATT and CDR2 SNEGSKA (reference sequence). The CDR3 DNA sequence: TGCAGTGGTGGAGGGACCTCGGTCTACGAGCAGTACTTC. Its protein is CSGGGTSVYEQYF.

This clonotype turned up a few times. V usage is TRBV6-1 and J usage is TRBJ2-2; no definite D call. The CDR3 is 14 amino acids. In germline, CDR1 is MNHNS, CDR2 SASEGT. The germline V and J ends were trimmed by 2 bases and 3 bases, with 7 bases remaining between them. This chain's CDR3 is CASSELLHTGELFF. DNA for the CDR3: TGTGCCAGCAGTGAACTACTTCACACCGGGGAGCTGTTTTTT.

This clonotype was counted a few times. The chain couples TRBV20-1 to TRBJ2-5, with 9 bases that match TRBD1. Trimming took 5 bases from V and 2 from J; bases not matched to a gene: 9. This CDR3 is built from 15 residues. Germline CDR1 reads DFQATT; CDR2 reads SNEGSKA (reference sequence). DNA for the CDR3: TGCAGTGCTGTTTCGGGGGACAGGGTACAAGAGACCCAGTACTTC. Its protein is CSAVSGDRVQETQYF.

This clonotype was observed a few times. This chain uses TRBV5-6 with TRBJ2-5; 8 positions match TRBD2. The CDR3 spans 16 residues. The trim removed 4 bases at V and 0 bases at J, leaving 8 bases unmatched. Germline loops: CDR1 SGHDT, CDR2 YYEEEE. The CDR3 region has the DNA TGTGCCAGCAGCCGTCAACTAGCGGCCAACCAAGAGACCCAGTACTTC. Its protein product is CASSRQLAANQETQYF.